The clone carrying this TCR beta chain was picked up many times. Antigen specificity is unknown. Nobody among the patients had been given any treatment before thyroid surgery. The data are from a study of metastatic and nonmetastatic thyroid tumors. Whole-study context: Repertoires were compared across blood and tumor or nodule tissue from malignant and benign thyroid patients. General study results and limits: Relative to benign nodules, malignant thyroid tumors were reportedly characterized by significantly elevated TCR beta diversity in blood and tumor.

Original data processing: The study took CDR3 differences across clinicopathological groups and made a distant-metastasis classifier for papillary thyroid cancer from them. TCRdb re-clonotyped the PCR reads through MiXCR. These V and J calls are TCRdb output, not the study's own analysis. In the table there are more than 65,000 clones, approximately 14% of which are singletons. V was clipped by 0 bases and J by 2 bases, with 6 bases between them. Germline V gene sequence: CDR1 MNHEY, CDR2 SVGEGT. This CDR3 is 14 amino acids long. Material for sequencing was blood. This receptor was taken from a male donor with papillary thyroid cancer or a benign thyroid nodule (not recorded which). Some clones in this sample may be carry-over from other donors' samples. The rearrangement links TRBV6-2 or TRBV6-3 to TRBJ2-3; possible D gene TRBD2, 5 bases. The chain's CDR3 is CASSYSLATDTQYF. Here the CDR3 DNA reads TGTGCCAGCAGTTACTCGCTAGCCACAGATACGCAGTATTTT.